This T cell receptor (beta chain) is from a study of technical replicates of blood from several donors. Using immunoSEQ multiplex PCR, the repertoire was profiled, and TCRdb retains in-frame clones only, with some absent. The sample has some 66,000 clones; approximately 88% are singletons. Trimming stripped 2 bases from V and 2 bases from J, with 15 bases between. Per germline, CDR1 SQVTM and CDR2 ANQGSEA. This CDR3 is built from 15 residues. The chain couples TRBV29-1 to TRBJ1-1; D is undetermined. The sequenced sample consisted of PBMCs. The TCR originated in a human donor in good health. Some clones in this sample may be carry-over from other donors' samples. The CDR3 spells CSVETLRRGNTEAFF. CDR3 bases: TGCAGCGTTGAAACCCTAAGGCGAGGTAACACTGAAGCTTTCTTT.